This is a list of T cell receptor beta chains from one sample in a study of blood T cell repertoires in COVID-19. Data came from immunoSEQ multiplex PCR; TCRdb stores just in-frame clones and leaves some out. The table has some 150,000 clones, 80% to 85% seen once. Sample: peripheral blood. The receptors shown here come from a woman in her fifties or sixties with acute or convalescent COVID-19. Both conserved end residues are part of each CDR3. Fields, in order: V gene, J gene, D gene, clone size, CDR3 protein, CDR3 DNA. The D gene is left open where the match is weak. Clone size is given for some rows only: seen once, a few or many times, or a class if the clone is expanded.

TRBV7-9	TRBJ1-1	-	-	CASSSYRVRRTEAFF	TGTGCCAGCAGCTCCTACAGGGTAAGACGCACTGAAGCTTTCTTT
TRBV10-3	TRBJ2-3	TRBD2	-	CATRGASGRGDTQYF	TGTGCCACTCGCGGGGCTAGCGGGAGGGGAGATACGCAGTATTTT
TRBV24-1	TRBJ1-5	-	-	CATSGLYSNQPQHF	TGTGCCACCAGTGGTTTGTATAGCAATCAGCCCCAGCATTTT
TRBV11-3	TRBJ2-3	TRBD1	-	CASSLGGWTGNTDTQYF	TGTGCCAGCAGCTTAGGGGGCTGGACAGGAAACACAGATACGCAGTATTTT
TRBV29-1	TRBJ2-1	-	-	CSVQPPTGNYNEQFF	TGCAGCGTACAACCCCCGACAGGAAATTACAATGAGCAGTTCTTC
TRBV27	TRBJ2-5	-	-	CASKSWSIQETQYF	TGTGCCAGCAAGTCGTGGAGTATCCAAGAGACCCAGTACTTC
TRBV3-1/TRBV3-2	TRBJ1-1	TRBD1	-	CASSLTGGAGNTEAFF	TGTGCCAGCAGCCTAACAGGGGGCGCTGGGAACACTGAAGCTTTCTTT
TRBV2	TRBJ2-7	TRBD2	few	CAGEGLTAYEQYF	TGTGCCGGGGAGGGGCTTACCGCCTACGAGCAGTACTTC
TRBV2	TRBJ1-2	TRBD1	-	CASRDRTGARNPGYTF	TGTGCCAGCAGGGATCGTACAGGGGCGCGCAATCCCGGCTACACCTTC
TRBV5-1	TRBJ2-3	TRBD2	-	CASSAGLAGAGDTQYF	TGCGCCAGCAGCGCCGGACTAGCGGGAGCTGGAGATACGCAGTATTTT
TRBV28	TRBJ1-2	-	few	CASSLGEGRGGYTF	TGTGCCAGCAGTTTAGGAGAGGGGCGGGGCGGCTACACCTTC
TRBV19	TRBJ1-1	-	few	CASSKETGMDTEAFF	TGTGCCAGTAGTAAAGAAACAGGGATGGACACTGAAGCTTTCTTT
TRBV28	TRBJ2-7	TRBD2	-	CASSWGTSGNAAYEQYF	TGTGCCAGCAGTTGGGGGACTAGCGGGAACGCCGCATACGAGCAGTACTTC
TRBV15	TRBJ2-1	-	-	CATSLGDGFYNEQFF	TGTGCCACCAGCCTCGGAGACGGGTTCTACAATGAGCAGTTCTTC
TRBV20-1	TRBJ1-4	-	-	CSASHQKNRSGKLFF	TGCAGTGCTAGTCATCAGAAAAATAGGTCGGGGAAACTGTTTTTT
TRBV19	TRBJ1-5	TRBD1	-	CASRVREQGYSNQPQHF	TGTGCCAGCCGGGTCAGAGAACAGGGGTATAGCAATCAGCCCCAGCATTTT
TRBV12-5	TRBJ2-7	-	-	CASGLVQWQGYEQYF	TGTGCTAGTGGTTTGGTACAATGGCAGGGGTACGAGCAGTACTTC
TRBV5-1	TRBJ1-4	-	-	CASSPGEKLFF	TGCGCCAGCAGCCCGGGAGAAAAACTGTTTTTT
TRBV6-5	TRBJ2-2	TRBD1	-	CASTHTGVAGELFF	TGTGCCAGCACTCACACAGGGGTTGCCGGGGAGCTGTTTTTT
TRBV5-4	TRBJ2-7	-	-	CASSFAGAREQYF	TGTGCCAGCAGCTTCGCAGGGGCGAGGGAGCAGTACTTC
TRBV18	TRBJ1-4	-	-	CASSPTSGGNEKLFF	TGTGCCAGCTCACCAACCTCCGGGGGAAATGAAAAACTGTTTTTT
TRBV3-1/TRBV3-2	TRBJ2-6	TRBD2	-	CASSHRAGVAAGANVLTF	TGTGCCAGCAGCCACCGCGCGGGAGTTGCGGCCGGGGCCAACGTCCTGACTTTC
TRBV7-9	TRBJ1-6	-	few	CASSSSYSPLHF	TGTGCCAGCAGCTCCTCCTATTCACCCCTCCACTTT
TRBV30	TRBJ1-1	-	-	CAWSVRSSGNTEAFF	TGTGCCTGGAGTGTACGGTCCTCGGGGAACACTGAAGCTTTCTTT
TRBV18	TRBJ2-7	TRBD2	-	CASSPSGLAGVGEQYF	TGTGCCAGCTCACCTTCGGGACTAGCGGGAGTGGGGGAGCAGTACTTC
TRBV10-3	TRBJ2-1	TRBD2	-	CAISESGTSAYNEQFF	TGTGCCATCAGTGAGTCCGGGACTAGCGCCTACAATGAGCAGTTCTTC